These T cell receptor beta chains were read from a single sample in a study of blood T cells in healthy people across ages. MiXCR, applied by TCRdb to the 5' RACE reads, yields one record per CDR3 protein. Of approximately 780,000 distinct CDR3 sequences listed, around a quarter were seen once; the top ten hold about 3%. These same records also appear under a second study, on T cells of mothers and their children.

Sequences were obtained from blood. Every receptor here comes from a boy aged 5-17 years in good health. Each CDR3 is given with its conserved first and last residue. A D gene is named only where the DNA matches it firmly. Some rows mark clone size as missing; the rest say once, few, many or name a class of expanded clone.

cdr3_nt: TGTGCCAGCAGCTTAACGGGGCAGTCGAACACTGAAGCTTTCTTT
cdr3_aa: CASSLTGQSNTEAFF
j_call: TRBJ1-1
d_call: NA
v_call: TRBV7-3
clone_size: NA

cdr3_nt: TGTGCTAGTGCTCACATAGGGGAGCAGTACTTC
cdr3_aa: CASAHIGEQYF
j_call: TRBJ2-5
d_call: NA
v_call: TRBV12-5
clone_size: NA

cdr3_nt: TGTGCCAGCAGCTGGGGACTAGGTCGCGGCGAGCAGTACTTC
cdr3_aa: CASSWGLGRGEQYF
j_call: TRBJ2-7
d_call: TRBD2
v_call: TRBV13
clone_size: few

cdr3_nt: TGCGCCAGCAGCTTTCAGGCGGAGGGTCCCTACGAGCAGTACTTC
cdr3_aa: CASSFQAEGPYEQYF
j_call: TRBJ2-7
d_call: NA
v_call: TRBV5-1
clone_size: NA

cdr3_nt: TGTGCCAGCCACGGAGGAGAGACCCAGTACTTC
cdr3_aa: CASHGGETQYF
j_call: TRBJ2-5
d_call: NA
v_call: TRBV12-3/TRBV12-4
clone_size: few

cdr3_nt: TGTGCCAGCAGTTTTGGGTTTGGGGCCAACGTCCTGACTTTC
cdr3_aa: CASSFGFGANVLTF
j_call: TRBJ2-6
d_call: NA
v_call: TRBV12-3/TRBV12-4
clone_size: NA

cdr3_nt: TGTGCCAGCAGTTACCCCCCCAGGAGGAGCTCTGGAAACACCATATATTTT
cdr3_aa: CASSYPPRRSSGNTIYF
j_call: TRBJ1-3
d_call: NA
v_call: TRBV6-5
clone_size: few

cdr3_nt: TGCAGTGCTAGAATGTGGGATACCGCCCAAGAGACCCAGTACTTC
cdr3_aa: CSARMWDTAQETQYF
j_call: TRBJ2-5
d_call: NA
v_call: TRBV20-1
clone_size: once

cdr3_nt: TGTGCCAGCAGCTCCCCCAGTGGGGGCGCAGTTTCACCCCTCCACTTT
cdr3_aa: CASSSPSGGAVSPLHF
j_call: TRBJ1-6
d_call: NA
v_call: TRBV11-2
clone_size: few

cdr3_nt: TGTGCCAGCAGTCCCGGGACAGTGGTTTATGGCTACACCTTC
cdr3_aa: CASSPGTVVYGYTF
j_call: TRBJ1-2
d_call: TRBD1
v_call: TRBV12-3/TRBV12-4
clone_size: NA